This TCR beta chain is drawn from a study of shared clonotypes between healthy human individuals. The authors' processing: From ImmunoSEQ came sequences covering only the junction and carrying no quality scores, so filtering differed. The protocol was immunoSEQ multiplex PCR, while the TCRdb copy is restricted to in-frame clones and leaves out a portion. V and J calls and clone size are given by that table; D and trimming were obtained from the DNA. The sample holds about 680,000 clones; around 78% are singletons and the top ten take roughly 2%. The ends were cut back, 1 base at V and 6 bases at J, with 12 bases in the middle. This CDR3 comprises 14 residues. CDR1 SGHAT and CDR2 FQNNGV come from the germline V gene.

The receptor comes from a woman in her twenties or thirties in good health. Sequenced material: memory CD4+ T cells sorted from blood. Subset described: CD45RA-negative fraction. V usage is TRBV11-2 and J usage is TRBJ1-1, with a possible D match to TRBD1 (5 bases). The CDR3 is CASSLAGGYSEAFF. The CDR3 DNA sequence: TGTGCCAGCAGCTTAGCGGGGGGGTACTCTGAAGCTTTCTTT.